This T cell receptor beta chain is from a study of blood T cell repertoires in COVID-19. Across the whole study: Both acute and convalescent COVID-19 samples were obtained from the United States, Italy and Spain. Sources were T cells, B-cell-depleted T cells, or PBMCs; the material itself was cDNA or gDNA.

How the authors handled the data: Amplified reference gene primers provided the basis for estimating nucleated cell counts. TCRdb keeps only in-frame clones here, not all; method: immunoSEQ multiplex PCR. V, J and clone size are taken as reported in that table, and D and trimming were inferred from the DNA itself. This sample has approximately 180,000 clones, with more than 80% found just once. This CDR3 comprises 16 residues. The germline CDR1 and CDR2 sequences are LNHDA and SQIVND (reference sequence). A note on this clone: An end of the junction does not agree with germline; a read error may underlie this.

This TCR derives from a man over 45 with acute or convalescent COVID-19. The chain recombines TRBV19 with TRBJ2-1, with D unclear. Sequences were obtained from peripheral blood. CDR3 residues: CTSSMTSTAVDNEQFF. For the CDR3, the DNA is TGTACCAGTAGTATGACCTCTACGGCGGTGGACAATGAGCAGTTCTTC.